This T cell receptor (beta chain) was captured by sequencing in a study of spatial heterogeneity in lung cancer. Turning to the study itself: Sequence detection consistently recorded a greater number of beta-chain than alpha-chain sequences. Averaged across combinations, each unique TCR and UMI pairing appeared more than ten times in raw reads, which were uncorrected. Study-level results: Blood contained ubiquitous expanded tumor TCRs more at resection than at follow-up.

As to this clonotype: What it binds is unknown.

Time point denoted: sample taken at primary tumor resection. Sequencing was performed on whole RNA extracted from tumor and nontumor lung tissue, or from frozen PBMC, and the material was left unsorted. Untreated early-stage non-small cell lung cancer patients, 65 to 90 in total, were the donors. MiXCR, applied by TCRdb to the 5' RACE reads, yields one record per CDR3 protein. The sample lists around 92,000 distinct CDR3 sequences, about an eighth occurring once. The receptor was isolated from a male donor with early-stage non-small cell lung cancer. The sequences come from PBMCs, collected at surgery.

The DNA for the CDR3 is TGTGCCAGCAGCTGCGGCCATGGGCGCCGGGAGTGCGAGACCCAGTACTTC. Translating it yields CASSCGHGRRECETQYF. This chain connects TRBV5-6 to TRBJ2-5; a possible D gene is TRBD2 (6 bases). This CDR3 region has 17 residues. Deletions cut 3 bases from V and 5 bases from J, with 23 bases between. Germline CDR1 reads SGHDT; CDR2 reads YYEEEE.